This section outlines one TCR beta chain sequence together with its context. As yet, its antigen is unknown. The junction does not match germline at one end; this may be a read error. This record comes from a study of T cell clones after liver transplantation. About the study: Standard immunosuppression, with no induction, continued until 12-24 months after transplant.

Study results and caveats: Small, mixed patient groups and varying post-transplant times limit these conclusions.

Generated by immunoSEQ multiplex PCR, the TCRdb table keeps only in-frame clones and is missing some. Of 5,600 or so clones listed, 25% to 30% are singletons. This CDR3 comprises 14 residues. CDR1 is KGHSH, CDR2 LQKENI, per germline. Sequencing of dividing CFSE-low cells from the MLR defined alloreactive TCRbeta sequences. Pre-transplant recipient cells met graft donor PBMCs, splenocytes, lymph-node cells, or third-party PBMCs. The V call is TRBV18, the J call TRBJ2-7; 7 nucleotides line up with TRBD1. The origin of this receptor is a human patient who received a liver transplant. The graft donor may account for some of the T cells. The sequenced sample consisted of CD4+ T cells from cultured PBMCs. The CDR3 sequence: CASSSDRTSLGSNF. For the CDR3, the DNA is TGTGCCAGCTCTTCGGACAGGACCTCCCTCGGCTCGAACTTC.